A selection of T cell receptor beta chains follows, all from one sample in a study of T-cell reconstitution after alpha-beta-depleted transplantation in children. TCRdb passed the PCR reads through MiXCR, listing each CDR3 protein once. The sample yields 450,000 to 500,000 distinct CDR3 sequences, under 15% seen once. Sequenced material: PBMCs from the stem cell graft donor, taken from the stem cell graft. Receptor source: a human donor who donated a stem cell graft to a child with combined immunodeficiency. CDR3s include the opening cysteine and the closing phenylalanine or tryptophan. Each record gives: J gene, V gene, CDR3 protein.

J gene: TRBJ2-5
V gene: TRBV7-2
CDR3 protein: CASSLDPGGTQYF

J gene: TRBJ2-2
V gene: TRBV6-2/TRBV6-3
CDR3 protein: CASKRGTGGSTGELFF

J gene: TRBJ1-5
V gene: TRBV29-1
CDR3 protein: CSVERAPDQPQHF

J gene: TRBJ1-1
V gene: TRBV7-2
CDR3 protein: CASSLLGTGVSAFF

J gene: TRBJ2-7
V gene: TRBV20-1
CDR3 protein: CSANGQIGGYEQYF

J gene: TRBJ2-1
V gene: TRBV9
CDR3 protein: CASSVGAGDSYNEQFF

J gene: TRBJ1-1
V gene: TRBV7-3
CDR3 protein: CASSFAGPNTEAFF

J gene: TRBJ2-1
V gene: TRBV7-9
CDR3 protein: CASSTTSTGGNVNEQFF

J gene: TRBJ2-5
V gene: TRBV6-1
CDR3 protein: CASSWGQGDLQETQYF

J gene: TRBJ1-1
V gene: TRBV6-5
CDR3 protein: CASSYSGTVNTEAFF

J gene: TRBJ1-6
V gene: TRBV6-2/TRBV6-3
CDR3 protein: CASSYGLRAPLHF

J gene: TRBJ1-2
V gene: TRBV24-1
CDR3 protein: CATSDLGTVVWGYTF

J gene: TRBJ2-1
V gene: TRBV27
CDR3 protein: CASRTSGNNEQFF

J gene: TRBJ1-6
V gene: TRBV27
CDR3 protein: CASSLGQTGPGDSPLHF

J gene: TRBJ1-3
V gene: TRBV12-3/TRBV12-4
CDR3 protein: CASSLAGSSGNTIYF

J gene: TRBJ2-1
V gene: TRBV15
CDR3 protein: CATSRGLRTSGYNEQFF

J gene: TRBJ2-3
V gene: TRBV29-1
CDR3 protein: CSASYGQGGTDTQYF

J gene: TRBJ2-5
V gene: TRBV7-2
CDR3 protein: CASSLRGSGIQETQYF

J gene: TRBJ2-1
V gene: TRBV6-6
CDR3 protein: CASSPSRYEQFF

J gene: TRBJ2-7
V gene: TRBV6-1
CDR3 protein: CASSESGLAGGEQYF

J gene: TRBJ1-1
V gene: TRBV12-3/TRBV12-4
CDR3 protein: CASRGTEAFF

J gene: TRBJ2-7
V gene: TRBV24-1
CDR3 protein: CATSDHGTAEQYF

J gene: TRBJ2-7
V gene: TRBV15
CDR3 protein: CATSTGIGGSYEQYF

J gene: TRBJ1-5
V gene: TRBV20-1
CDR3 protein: CSARDWTGGGQPQHF

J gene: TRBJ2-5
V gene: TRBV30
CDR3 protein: CAWIGVYQETQYF

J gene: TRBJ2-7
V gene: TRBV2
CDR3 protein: CASSEVESYEQYF

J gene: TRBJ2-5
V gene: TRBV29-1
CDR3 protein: CSVAMGQRETQYF

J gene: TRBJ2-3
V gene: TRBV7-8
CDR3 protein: CASRRTGEILTDTQYF

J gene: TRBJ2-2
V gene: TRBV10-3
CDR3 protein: CAIRPQGRLNGELFF

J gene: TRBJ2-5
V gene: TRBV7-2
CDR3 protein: CASSHSSGRETQYF

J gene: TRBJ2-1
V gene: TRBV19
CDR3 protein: CASRREPFSYNEKFF

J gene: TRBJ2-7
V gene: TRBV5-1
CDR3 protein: CASSTQGLSYEQYF

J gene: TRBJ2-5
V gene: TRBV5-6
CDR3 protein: CASSLDRGASGPQYF

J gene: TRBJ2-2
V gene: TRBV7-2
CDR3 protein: CASSFRQGSGELFF

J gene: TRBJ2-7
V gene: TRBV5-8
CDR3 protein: CASPGQGKIYEQYF

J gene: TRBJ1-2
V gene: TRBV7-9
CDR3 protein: CASSLTGATVVGYTF

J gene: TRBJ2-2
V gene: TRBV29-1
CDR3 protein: CSVGGRGGSDTGELFF

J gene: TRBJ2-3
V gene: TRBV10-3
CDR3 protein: CAISESGDRGTDTQYF

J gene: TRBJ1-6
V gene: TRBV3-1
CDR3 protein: CASSQGSTSLHF

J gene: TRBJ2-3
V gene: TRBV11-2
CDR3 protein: CASSSKTGSTDTQYF

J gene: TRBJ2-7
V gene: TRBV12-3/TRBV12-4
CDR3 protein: CASSTGLLLSYEQYF

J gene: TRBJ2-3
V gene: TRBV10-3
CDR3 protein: CAISEDGRSDTQYF

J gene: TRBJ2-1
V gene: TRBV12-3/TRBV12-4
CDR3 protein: CASSPAHERNEQFF

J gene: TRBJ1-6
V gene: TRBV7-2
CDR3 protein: CASSPPYNSPLHF

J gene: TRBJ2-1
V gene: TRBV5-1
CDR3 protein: CASSFGTISYNEQFF

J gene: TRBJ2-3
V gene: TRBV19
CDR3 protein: CASSNSNTQYF

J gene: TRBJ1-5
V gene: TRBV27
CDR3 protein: CASRFSSNQPQHF

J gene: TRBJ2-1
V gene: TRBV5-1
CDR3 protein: CASSRKTSGGPGNEQFF

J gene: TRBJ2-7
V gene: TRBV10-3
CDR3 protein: CAISESSGTKNSYEQYF

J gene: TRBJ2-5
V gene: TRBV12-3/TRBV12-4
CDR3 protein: CAISSWTDQETQYF

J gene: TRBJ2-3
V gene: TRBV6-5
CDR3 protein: CASSSDRGTDTQYF

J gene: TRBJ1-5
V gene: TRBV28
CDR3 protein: CASSSPQGGEQPQHF

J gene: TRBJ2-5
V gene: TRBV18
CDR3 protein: CASSRNFPIGEETQYF

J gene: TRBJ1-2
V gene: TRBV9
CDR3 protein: CASSSRDTGGYGYTF

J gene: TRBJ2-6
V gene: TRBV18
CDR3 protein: CASSPPSGANVLTF

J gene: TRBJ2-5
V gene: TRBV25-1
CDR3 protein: CASSEYFLAGDEETQYF

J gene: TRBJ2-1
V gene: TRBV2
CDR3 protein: CASSVSEGGFNEQFF

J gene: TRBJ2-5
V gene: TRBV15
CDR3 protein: CATSSVTGLQETQYF